The clone carrying this T cell receptor (beta chain) showed up just a few times. From the PCR reads, TCRdb called clonotypes with MiXCR, one entry per CDR3 protein. This table has roughly 320,000 distinct CDR3 sequences, 24% appearing once. The record originates from a study of molecular identifiers for immune sequencing clone quantification. The CDR3 totals 14 residues. CDR1 is MNHNS and CDR2 is SASEGT in the germline V gene. V gave up 0 bases and J gave up 2 bases, with 8 bases separating them. Material: naive CD8+ T cells from blood, with Jurkat cell RNA spiked in. Documented subset: FACS-sorted CD8+CD4-CCR7+CD45RA+ naive T cells. This chain uses TRBV6-1 with TRBJ2-7; D call uncertain. The TCR comes from a human donor in good health. Some libraries in this study had Jurkat cell RNA spiked in. The CDR3 is CASSEAGRPYEQYF. Written as DNA, the CDR3 is TGTGCCAGCAGTGAAGCGGGCAGACCCTACGAGCAGTACTTC.